This TCR beta chain was sequenced for a study of T cells in Graves' hyperthyroidism and ophthalmopathy. RNA transcripts served as the template for amplifying TCR beta CDR3 regions. The HTBI primer set drove a first-round RT-PCR of the TCR CDR3. TCRdb passed the multiplex PCR reads through MiXCR, listing each CDR3 protein once. The profile covers under 800,000 distinct CDR3 sequences, with 11% to 15% appearing a single time and roughly 10% taken by the ten largest. The V gene lost 10 bases and the J gene lost 3 bases, with 12 bases spanning the gap. CDR1 and CDR2 (germline): SEHNR, FQNEAQ (reference sequence). The CDR3 runs 13 residues. This clonotype appeared a few times.

The TCR was taken from a woman younger than 35 with Graves' hyperthyroidism. Material: blood. This chain uses TRBV7-9 with TRBJ2-2; TRBD2 might be the D (6 bases). The CDR3 DNA follows: TGTGCCAACTCCCGCGGGGACACCGGGGAGCTGTTTTTT. Translating gives CANSRGDTGELFF.